This T cell receptor beta chain was recorded in a study of neurological immune-mediated disorders. With 10-nucleotide random UMIs, 5'RACE was used to make the cDNA. Each CDR3 protein is one row after TCRdb ran MiXCR on the 5' RACE reads. Seen here are roughly 50,000 distinct CDR3 sequences, 10% observed once, and the top ten hold approximately 5.3%. Overall study results and limits: TCR clonal expansion peaked in HTLV-1-associated myelopathy patients and was lowest in multiple sclerosis patients.

This clonotype was seen at least ten times. What it binds is unknown. Germline V CDR1 and CDR2: DFQATT, SNEGSKA (reference sequence). The CDR3 runs to 14 residues. V dropped 0 bases and J dropped 1 base, with 7 bases sitting between them. Input material: PBMCs. The chain links TRBV20-1 to TRBJ1-3, with D unclear. This TCR came from a man between 65 and 85 years old with HTLV-1-associated myelopathy (HAM/TSP). The CDR3 is CSARDRWSGNTIYF. CDR3 DNA sequence: TGCAGTGCTAGAGACCGGTGGTCTGGAAACACCATATATTTT.